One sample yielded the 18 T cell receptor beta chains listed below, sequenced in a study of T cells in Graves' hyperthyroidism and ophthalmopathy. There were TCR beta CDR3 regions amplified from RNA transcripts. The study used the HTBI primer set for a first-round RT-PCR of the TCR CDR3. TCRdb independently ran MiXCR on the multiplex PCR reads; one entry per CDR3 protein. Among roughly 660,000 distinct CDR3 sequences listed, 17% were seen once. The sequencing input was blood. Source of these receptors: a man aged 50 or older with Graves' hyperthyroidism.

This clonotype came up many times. CDR3 DNA sequence: TGTGCCAGCAGTCGTCCCGGACGGAGATACAATGAGCAGTTCTTC. Amino acid sequence: CASSRPGRRYNEQFF. J is TRBJ2-1 and V is TRBV28; D is unclear. Germline loops: CDR1 MDHEN, CDR2 SYDVKM. CDR3 length: 15 residues. The V and J ends lost 5 bases and 4 bases respectively, with 15 bases between them.

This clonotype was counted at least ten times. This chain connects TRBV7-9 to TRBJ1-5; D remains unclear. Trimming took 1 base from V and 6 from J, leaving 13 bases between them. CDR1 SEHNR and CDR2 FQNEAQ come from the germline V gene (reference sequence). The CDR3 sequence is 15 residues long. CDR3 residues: CASSLGSSWGQPQHF. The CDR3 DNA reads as TGTGCCAGCAGCTTAGGTTCCTCTTGGGGTCAGCCCCAGCATTTT.

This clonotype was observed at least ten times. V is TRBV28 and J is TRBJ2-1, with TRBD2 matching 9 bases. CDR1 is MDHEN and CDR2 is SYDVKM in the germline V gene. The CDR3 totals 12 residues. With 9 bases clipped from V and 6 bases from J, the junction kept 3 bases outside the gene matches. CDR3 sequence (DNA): TGTGCCAGTGCGCGGGGGGGCAATGAGCAGTTCTTC. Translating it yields CASARGGNEQFF.

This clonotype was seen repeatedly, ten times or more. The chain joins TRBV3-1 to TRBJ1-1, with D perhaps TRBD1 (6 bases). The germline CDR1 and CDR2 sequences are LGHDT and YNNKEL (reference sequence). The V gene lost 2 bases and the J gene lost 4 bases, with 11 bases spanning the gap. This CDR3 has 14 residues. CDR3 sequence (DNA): TGTGCCAGCAGCCAACTTCAGGGGAGCACTGAAGCTTTCTTT. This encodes CASSQLQGSTEAFF. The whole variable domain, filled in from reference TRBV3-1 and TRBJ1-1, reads DTAVSQTPKYLVTQMGNDKSIKCEQNLGHDTMYWYKQDSKKFLKIMFSYNNKELIINETVPNRFSPKSPDKAHLNLHINSLELGDSAVYFCASSQLQGSTEAFFGQGTRLTVV.

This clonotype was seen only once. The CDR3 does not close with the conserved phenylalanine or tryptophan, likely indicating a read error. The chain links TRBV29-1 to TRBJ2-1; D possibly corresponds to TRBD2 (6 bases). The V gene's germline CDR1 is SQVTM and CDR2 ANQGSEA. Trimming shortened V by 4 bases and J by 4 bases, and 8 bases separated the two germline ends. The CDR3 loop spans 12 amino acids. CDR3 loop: CSVVGGYNEQFS. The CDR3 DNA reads TGCAGCGTTGTCGGGGGATACAATGAGCAGTTCTCC.

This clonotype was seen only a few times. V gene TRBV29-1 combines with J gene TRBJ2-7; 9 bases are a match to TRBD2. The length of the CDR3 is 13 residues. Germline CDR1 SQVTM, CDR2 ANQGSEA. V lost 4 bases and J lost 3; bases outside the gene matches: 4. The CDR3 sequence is CSVAPTSGYEQYF. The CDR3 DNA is TGCAGCGTTGCCCCGACTAGCGGCTACGAGCAGTACTTC.

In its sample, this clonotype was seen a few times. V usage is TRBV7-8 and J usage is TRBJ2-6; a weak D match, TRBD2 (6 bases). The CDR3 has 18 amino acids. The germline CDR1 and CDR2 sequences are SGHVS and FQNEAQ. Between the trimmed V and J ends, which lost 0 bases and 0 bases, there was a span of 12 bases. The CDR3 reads CASSLAAAGDSGANVLTF. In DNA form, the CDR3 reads TGTGCCAGCAGCTTAGCGGCAGCGGGTGACTCTGGGGCCAACGTCCTGACTTTC.

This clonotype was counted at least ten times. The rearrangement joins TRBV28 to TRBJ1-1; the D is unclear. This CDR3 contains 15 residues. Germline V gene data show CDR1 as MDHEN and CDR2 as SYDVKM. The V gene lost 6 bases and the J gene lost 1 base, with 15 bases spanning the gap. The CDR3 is CASRGSLDGNTEAFF. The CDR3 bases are TGTGCCAGCAGGGGATCCCTCGACGGGAACACTGAAGCTTTCTTT.

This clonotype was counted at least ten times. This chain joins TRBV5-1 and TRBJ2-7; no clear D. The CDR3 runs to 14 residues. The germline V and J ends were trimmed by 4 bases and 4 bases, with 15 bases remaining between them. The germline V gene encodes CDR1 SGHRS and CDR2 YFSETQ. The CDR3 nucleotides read TGCGCCAGCAGCCCCACCGCATTCTCGTACGAGCAGTACTTC. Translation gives CASSPTAFSYEQYF.

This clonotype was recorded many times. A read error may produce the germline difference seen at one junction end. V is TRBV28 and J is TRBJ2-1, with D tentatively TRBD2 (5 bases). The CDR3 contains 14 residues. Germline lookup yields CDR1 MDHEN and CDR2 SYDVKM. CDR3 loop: CASNLATLHNEQFF. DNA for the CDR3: TGTGCCAGCAATTTAGCGACACTTCACAATGAGCAGTTCTTC.

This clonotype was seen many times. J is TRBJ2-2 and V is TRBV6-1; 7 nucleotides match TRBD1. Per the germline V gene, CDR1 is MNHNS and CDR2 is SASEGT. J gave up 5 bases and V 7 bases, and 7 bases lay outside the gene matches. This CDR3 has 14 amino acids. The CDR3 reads CASNRQGETGELFF. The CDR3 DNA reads TGTGCCAGCAATAGACAGGGTGAAACCGGGGAGCTGTTTTTT.

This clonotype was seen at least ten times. The DNA for the CDR3 is TGTGCCAGCAGCGTGGTTGGCGGCAATTCACCCCTCCACTTT. Translating gives CASSVVGGNSPLHF. The chain is built from TRBV14 and TRBJ1-6; D not certain. V gave up 5 bases and J gave up 7 bases, with 12 bases separating them. This CDR3 is 14 amino acids long. Germline CDR1 is SGHDN and CDR2 is FVKESK.

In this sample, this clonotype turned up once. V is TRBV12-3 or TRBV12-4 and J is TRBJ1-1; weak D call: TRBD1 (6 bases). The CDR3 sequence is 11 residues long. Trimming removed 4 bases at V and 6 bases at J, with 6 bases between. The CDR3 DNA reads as TGTGCCAGCAGTTACAGGGCTGAAGCTTTCTTT. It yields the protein CASSYRAEAFF.

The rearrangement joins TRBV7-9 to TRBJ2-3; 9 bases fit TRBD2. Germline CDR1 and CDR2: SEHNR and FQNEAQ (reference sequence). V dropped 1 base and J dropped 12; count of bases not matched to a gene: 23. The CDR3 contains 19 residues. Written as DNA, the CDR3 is TGTGCCAGCAGCTTAGGCTGGTTAGCGGGAGCTTCTAGCACAGATGCACAGTATTTT. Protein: CASSLGWLAGASSTDAQYF.

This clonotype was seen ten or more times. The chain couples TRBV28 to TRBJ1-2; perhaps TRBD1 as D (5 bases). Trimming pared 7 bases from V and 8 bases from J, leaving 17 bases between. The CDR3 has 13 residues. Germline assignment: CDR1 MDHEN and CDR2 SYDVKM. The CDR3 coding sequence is TGTGCCAGCAAACTTGGGGCAGGAGGGGGCTACACCTTC. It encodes CASKLGAGGGYTF.

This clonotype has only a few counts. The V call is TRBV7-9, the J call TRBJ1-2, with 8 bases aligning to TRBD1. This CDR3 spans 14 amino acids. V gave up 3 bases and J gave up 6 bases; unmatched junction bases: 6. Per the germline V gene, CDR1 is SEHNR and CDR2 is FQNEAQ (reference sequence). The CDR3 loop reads CASSFRGLENGYTF. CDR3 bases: TGTGCCAGCAGCTTCAGGGGGCTCGAGAATGGCTACACCTTC. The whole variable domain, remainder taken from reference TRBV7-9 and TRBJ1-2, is DTGVSQNPRHKITKRGQNVTFRCDPISEHNRLYWYRQTLGQGPEFLTYFQNEAQLEKSRLLSDRFSAERPKGSFSTLEIQRTEQGDSAMYLCASSFRGLENGYTFGSGTRLTVV.

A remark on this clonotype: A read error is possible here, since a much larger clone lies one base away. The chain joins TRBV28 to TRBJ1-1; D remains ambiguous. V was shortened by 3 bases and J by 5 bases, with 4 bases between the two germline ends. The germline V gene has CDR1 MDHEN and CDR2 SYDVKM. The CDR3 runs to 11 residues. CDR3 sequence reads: CASSFKTEAFF. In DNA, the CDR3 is TGTGCCAGCAGTTTTAAGACTGAAGCTTTCTTT.

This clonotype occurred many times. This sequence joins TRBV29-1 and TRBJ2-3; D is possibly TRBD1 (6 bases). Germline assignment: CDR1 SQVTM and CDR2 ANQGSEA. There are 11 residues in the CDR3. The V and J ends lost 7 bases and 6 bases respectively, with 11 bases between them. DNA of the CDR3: TGCAGCGACGGGACACCGGATACGCAGTATTTT. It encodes CSDGTPDTQYF.